What follows are 27 T cell receptor beta chains derived from one specimen sequenced in a study of T cells after yellow fever vaccination. TCRdb passed the 5' RACE reads through MiXCR, listing each CDR3 protein once. The table lists 300,000 to 450,000 distinct CDR3 sequences, 8.1% of them singletons. The input for sequencing was PBMCs, taken around 45 days after the first yellow fever vaccination. The receptors derive from a man in his late teens or twenties who received the YFV17D yellow fever vaccine.

V gene TRBV12-3 or TRBV12-4 combines with J gene TRBJ1-1; tentatively, D is TRBD1 (5 bases). Trimming left V 3 bases short and J 10 bases short, with 15 bases between. The CDR3 contains 13 residues. The CDR3 region is CASSLEGQIAAFF. The CDR3 DNA is TGTGCCAGCAGTTTGGAGGGGCAGATAGCAGCTTTCTTT.

The sample holds a few counts of this clonotype. The rearrangement links TRBV30 to TRBJ1-1, with D maybe TRBD1 (6 bases). Germline CDR1 reads GTSNPN; CDR2 reads SVGIG (reference sequence). V was pared by 2 bases and J by 0 bases, with 10 bases between. The CDR3 consists of 14 residues. This CDR3 is CAWSPGEVNTEAFF. CDR3 nucleotides: TGTGCCTGGAGTCCAGGGGAGGTGAACACTGAAGCTTTCTTT.

This chain joins TRBV6-2 or TRBV6-3 and TRBJ1-5; maybe TRBD1 (5 bases). The CDR3 spans 12 residues. Trimming removed 5 bases from V and 6 bases from J, with 8 bases in between. Germline CDR1 reads MNHEY; CDR2 reads SVGEGT. Written as DNA, the CDR3 is TGTGCCAGCAGTCACGACAGTCAGCCCCAGCATTTT. This sequence encodes CASSHDSQPQHF.

This chain's CDR3 is CASTHGGRSYNEQFF. The CDR3, as DNA: TGTGCCAGCACCCACGGAGGGAGGTCCTACAATGAGCAGTTCTTC. The V call is TRBV28, the J call TRBJ2-1; possible D gene TRBD2, 6 bases. Germline V gene lookup returns CDR1 MDHEN and CDR2 SYDVKM. This CDR3 is 15 amino acids long. The germline V and J ends were trimmed by 7 bases and 1 base, with 14 bases remaining between them.

This clonotype was observed a handful of times. The gene calls are TRBV21-1 and TRBJ1-1; the table's TRBD1 call for D was not verified on the DNA. TRBV21-1 is assigned pseudogene status. CDR3 length: 17 amino acids. DNA of the CDR3: TGTGCCAGCACCCCTGGGAAGGGGGCGAAAGGAAGCGCGGAAGCTTTCTTT. Protein product: CASTPGKGAKGSAEAFF.

There are many counts of this clonotype. The J gene is TRBJ2-5, the V gene TRBV4-3, with 7 bases that match TRBD2. In germline, CDR1 is LGHNA, CDR2 YSLEER. V lost 1 base, J lost 6 bases, and 5 bases stayed unmatched. The CDR3 has 14 residues. The CDR3 nucleotides read TGCGCCAGCAGCCAAGCAGCGGGGTTGAAGACCCAGTACTTC. Residues: CASSQAAGLKTQYF.

This clonotype was detected only a few times. The chain carries TRBV19 and TRBJ2-6, with D perhaps matching TRBD1 (5 bases). The V gene's germline CDR1 is LNHDA and CDR2 SQIVND (reference sequence). V was trimmed by 7 bases and J by 1 base, leaving 14 bases between them. CDR3 length: 16 amino acids. The CDR3 loop reads CASTNLGASGANVLTF. The CDR3 coding sequence is TGTGCCAGTACCAATCTTGGGGCTTCTGGGGCCAACGTCCTGACTTTC.

This clonotype was found many times. The J gene is TRBJ2-2, the V gene TRBV24-1, with D perhaps matching TRBD2 (6 bases). In germline, CDR1 is KGHDR, CDR2 SFDVKD. The ends were cut back, 5 bases at V and 0 bases at J, with 12 bases in the middle. CDR3 size: 16 residues. CDR3 sequence reads: CATSASGLTNTGELFF. In DNA form, the CDR3 reads TGTGCCACCAGTGCCTCGGGACTGACGAACACCGGGGAGCTGTTTTTT.

This clonotype was detected only a few times. This chain joins TRBV4-1 and TRBJ2-1, with 12 positions matching TRBD1. Germline CDR1 and CDR2: MGHRA and YSYEKL. V lost 0 bases, J lost 3 bases, and 6 bases stayed unmatched. The CDR3 totals 18 residues. CDR3 sequence reads: CASSQEIGTGGDYNEQFF. As DNA, the CDR3 is TGCGCCAGCAGCCAAGAAATCGGGACAGGGGGCGACTACAATGAGCAGTTCTTC.

The sample holds a few counts of this clonotype. The rearrangement joins TRBV11-1 to TRBJ1-6; D is possibly TRBD1 (6 bases). This CDR3 region has 18 residues. The germline V and J ends were trimmed by 5 bases and 1 base, with 18 bases remaining between them. Germline CDR1 SGHAT, CDR2 FQDESV (reference sequence). The chain's CDR3 is CASSQITGSASYNSPLHF. The CDR3, as DNA: TGTGCCAGCAGCCAAATAACAGGGTCAGCGTCCTATAATTCACCCCTCCACTTT.

The chain recombines TRBV7-2 with TRBJ1-2; D gene ambiguous. Germline V gives CDR1 SGHTA, CDR2 FQGNSA. The CDR3 runs to 13 residues. Trimming left V 2 bases short and J 0 bases short, with 4 bases between. The CDR3: CASSLISNYGYTF. CDR3 sequence (DNA): TGTGCCAGCAGCTTAATATCTAACTATGGCTACACCTTC.

A few counts support this clonotype. DNA of the CDR3: TGTGCCAGCAGTCAACAACTAGCGGGGGGTTACAATGAGCAGTTCTTC. Translated: CASSQQLAGGYNEQFF. The chain has TRBV28 and TRBJ2-1; 12 nucleotides line up with TRBD2. Looked up from germline, CDR1 is MDHEN and CDR2 is SYDVKM. The CDR3 is made up of 16 amino acids. V trimming: 5 bases; J trimming: 4 bases; junction bases outside the gene matches: 6.

This clonotype has a count of ten or more. The chain carries TRBV9 and TRBJ1-2, with D hard to call. The CDR3 runs to 15 residues. The germline V gene has CDR1 SGDLS and CDR2 YYNGEE. Trimming shortened V by 0 bases and J by 0 bases, and 9 bases separated the two germline ends. The DNA of the CDR3 is TGTGCCAGCAGCGTAGCTGAGAGCGCTAACTATGGCTACACCTTC. It yields the protein CASSVAESANYGYTF.

In DNA, the CDR3 is TGTGCCAGCAGTTTAACAGGGGCGGGCTCCTACGAGCAGTACGTC. Residues: CASSLTGAGSYEQYV. The chain has TRBV28 and TRBJ2-7; 7 positions match TRBD1. The CDR3 totals 15 residues. The germline gives CDR1 MDHEN, CDR2 SYDVKM. The junction had 4 bases not matched to a gene; V was cut back by 2 bases and J by 0 bases.

This clonotype occurred a few times. The chain links TRBV4-3 to TRBJ2-5; 7 bases map to TRBD1. Trimming cost V 0 bases and J 5 bases; bases outside gene matches: 6. The length of the CDR3 is 15 residues. Per the germline V gene, CDR1 is LGHNA and CDR2 is YSLEER. As DNA, the CDR3 is TGCGCCAGCAGCCAAGATCCCAGGGGGAGTGAGACCCAGTACTTC. This encodes CASSQDPRGSETQYF.

This clonotype was detected a few times. The rearrangement joins TRBV7-2 to TRBJ1-6; D possibly corresponds to TRBD1 (5 bases). The V gene's germline CDR1 is SGHTA and CDR2 FQGNSA. This CDR3 has 15 amino acids. V was cut by 4 bases and J by 11 bases, with 18 bases left in between. The CDR3 spells CASSYSRGSGTPLHF. DNA of the CDR3: TGTGCCAGCAGCTATTCCCGGGGGTCAGGGACACCCCTCCACTTT.

This clonotype was recorded a few times. This chain uses TRBV20-1 with TRBJ2-1, with 7 positions matching TRBD1. V lost 1 base, J lost 6 bases, and 9 bases stayed unmatched. CDR3 length: 15 residues. The germline gives CDR1 DFQATT, CDR2 SNEGSKA (reference sequence). The DNA of the CDR3 is TGCAGTGCTAGAGCTACGGGACAGACGACCAATGAGCAGTTCTTC. This codes for CSARATGQTTNEQFF.

The V gene is TRBV7-2, the J gene TRBJ2-5; 9 positions agree with TRBD2. Trimming cost V 2 bases and J 4 bases; bases outside gene matches: 8. Germline V gene sequence: CDR1 SGHTA, CDR2 FQGNSA. The CDR3 totals 16 residues. CDR3 region: CASSLLAGGAGETQYF. The CDR3 region has the DNA TGTGCCAGCAGCTTACTCGCGGGGGGGGCCGGAGAGACCCAGTACTTC. The whole variable domain, filled in from reference TRBV7-2 and TRBJ2-5, reads GAGVSQSPSNKVTEKGKDVELRCDPISGHTALYWYRQSLGQGLEFLIYFQGNSAPDKSGLPSDRFSAERTGGSVSTLTIQRTQQEDSAVYLCASSLLAGGAGETQYFGPGTRLLVL.

This clonotype has a count of ten or more. The V and J genes are TRBV11-3 and TRBJ2-2; 9 nucleotides agree with TRBD2. V lost 3 bases, J lost 6 bases, and 8 bases stayed unmatched. CDR3 length equals 16 residues. The germline CDR1 and CDR2 sequences are SGHNT and YENEEA. CDR3 protein: CASSFRGAGGPGELFF. In DNA, the CDR3 is TGTGCCAGCAGCTTTCGTGGCGCGGGGGGGCCCGGGGAGCTGTTTTTT.

V usage is TRBV4-1 and J usage is TRBJ2-3; no clear D. Trimming stripped 3 bases from V and 0 bases from J, with 7 bases between. The CDR3 runs to 14 residues. Germline V CDR1 and CDR2: MGHRA, YSYEKL. This chain's CDR3 is CASSHPPSTDTQYF. The CDR3 DNA follows: TGCGCCAGCAGCCACCCGCCCAGCACAGATACGCAGTATTTT.

This clonotype was found a few times. The chain links TRBV19 to TRBJ2-1, with D tentatively TRBD1 (6 bases). CDR3 size: 15 residues. Germline V CDR1 and CDR2: LNHDA, SQIVND (reference sequence). Trimming took 3 bases from V and 7 from J, leaving 16 bases between them. CDR3 nucleotide sequence: TGTGCCAGTAGTATTCCGCCGGTAGGACAGAATGAGCAGTTCTTC. Translating gives CASSIPPVGQNEQFF.

The rearrangement uses TRBV7-3 and TRBJ2-1; weak D call: TRBD2 (5 bases). V was clipped by 5 bases and J by 7 bases, with 15 bases between them. Germline loops: CDR1 SGHTA, CDR2 FQGTGA. CDR3 length: 14 residues. The CDR3 here is CASSAGLPRNEQFF. The CDR3 DNA follows: TGTGCCAGCAGCGCCGGACTCCCTCGTAATGAGCAGTTCTTC.

This clonotype was detected a few times. The J gene is TRBJ1-2, the V gene TRBV19; weak D call: TRBD1 (5 bases). The CDR3 runs 13 residues. The germline CDR1 and CDR2 sequences are LNHDA and SQIVND (reference sequence). V was clipped by 3 bases and J by 8 bases, with 13 bases between them. The CDR3, as DNA: TGTGCCAGTAGTATCGTACAGGCGAAGGGCTACACCTTC. It is translated as CASSIVQAKGYTF. Variable domain in full (rest from reference TRBV19 and TRBJ1-2): DGGITQSPKYLFRKEGQNVTLSCEQNLNHDAMYWYRQDPGQGLRLIYYSQIVNDFQKGDIAEGYSVSREKKESFPLTVTSAQKNPTAFYLCASSIVQAKGYTFGSGTRLTVV.

J is TRBJ1-1 and V is TRBV7-3; no clear D. V was pared by 1 base and J by 4 bases, with 10 bases between. The germline V gene has CDR1 SGHTA and CDR2 FQGTGA. The CDR3 contains 14 residues. CDR3 DNA: TGTGCCAGCAGCTTAATACAGTTTGGCACTGAAGCTTTCTTT. Its translation: CASSLIQFGTEAFF.

The rearrangement links TRBV7-6 to TRBJ2-1; D remains unclear. The germline gives CDR1 SGHVS, CDR2 FNYEAQ. With 0 bases removed from V and 0 bases from J, the gap between germline ends came to 9 bases. CDR3 length equals 16 residues. The CDR3 region has the DNA TGTGCCAGCAGCTTAGCGTCCTTAAGCTCCTACAATGAGCAGTTCTTC. Translation: CASSLASLSSYNEQFF. Together with reference TRBV7-6 and TRBJ2-1, the CDR3 gives the full variable domain: GAGVSQSPRYKVTKRGQDVALRCDPISGHVSLYWYRQALGQGPEFLTYFNYEAQQDKSGLPNDRFSAERPEGSISTLTIQRTEQRDSAMYRCASSLASLSSYNEQFFGPGTRLTVL.

This clonotype has only a few counts. This chain connects TRBV7-7 to TRBJ2-1; TRBD2 matches 9 bases. Trimming at V came to 8 bases and at J to 7 bases, leaving 9 bases not matched to a gene. The V gene's germline CDR1 is SSHAT and CDR2 FNYEAQ (reference sequence). The CDR3 covers 14 residues. This CDR3 reads CASSAGGPGNEQFF. DNA for the CDR3: TGTGCCAGCTCGGCGGGGGGGCCGGGGAATGAGCAGTTCTTC.

This clonotype was seen more than once but under ten times. The V gene is TRBV27, the J gene TRBJ2-7, with TRBD2 identical over 13 bases. In germline, CDR1 is MNHEY, CDR2 SMNVEV (reference sequence). The CDR3 is 17 amino acids. After removal of 8 bases from V and 0 bases from J, the junction contained 10 bases not matched to a gene. CDR3 nucleotide sequence: TGTGCCAGCGGGCGACTAGCGGGGGGCTTCAGCTCCTACGAGCAGTACTTC. Its translation is CASGRLAGGFSSYEQYF.